The T cell receptor (beta chain) under discussion was sequenced for a study of read filtering for tumor transcriptome and immune sequencing. Study at large: Among patients, some 17 were male and some 15 female, aged roughly 47 to 90 (mean around 68). R-ISS stage counts were eight or nine for I, about 15 for II, about 7 for III. Findings and limits, study-wide: RNA-seq captured clonotypes less deeply and reliably than IR-seq.

CDR1 and CDR2 (germline): PRHDT, FYEKMQ (reference sequence). This CDR3 contains 17 residues. Trimming removed 1 base from V and 4 bases from J; junction bases left unmatched: 12. This clonotype was seen a handful of times. Its antigen is still unknown. The library was built from about 0.4 ug RNA with molecular barcoded adaptors for alpha/delta and beta/gamma chains. TCRdb fed the reads into MiXCR, producing one record per CDR3 protein. The sample holds some 40,000 distinct CDR3 sequences, less than 15% seen once. What was sequenced was a population of CD138-negative cells sorted from bone marrow. The receptor's source is a donor at least 40 years old with multiple myeloma. The chain joins TRBV13 to TRBJ2-7; 8 positions match TRBD1. The CDR3 bases are TGTGCCAGCAGCTTAGTGTCAGGGGGCTCCAAATTGTACGAGCAGTACTTC. Encoded protein: CASSLVSGGSKLYEQYF.